The rows below give T cell receptor beta chains drawn from one sample of a study of a mutant IDH1 vaccine in newly diagnosed glioma. Their antigens are not known. The repertoire was sequenced with immunoSEQ multiplex PCR; TCRdb's copy has only in-frame clones and lacks some. The top ten clones hold around 12% of a sample with roughly 32,000 clones, just under 90% of them seen once. The sequencing here drew on PBMCs, taken from a glioma patient whose treatment included an IDH1 peptide vaccine. The receptors derive from a woman under 40 with glioma. The CDR3 runs from the conserved cysteine through the conserved F or W. The order of the fields is D gene, J gene, clone size, V gene, CDR3 DNA, CDR3 protein. D genes are given only for firm matches. A row's size may be missing; if present it is once, few, many or a size class.

TRBD1 TRBJ1-1 - TRBV6-1 TGTGCCGGCAGAAGGGGGCGCGGCACTGAAGCTTTCTTT CAGRRGRGTEAFF
- TRBJ1-2 - TRBV19 TGTGCCAGTAGTATAGGCCTTTGGGGTTTCGGCTATGGCTACACCTTC CASSIGLWGFGYGYTF
- TRBJ2-3 - TRBV4-1 TGCGCCAGCAGCCAAGAGCCTTCAGGGTCAGATACGCAGTATTTT CASSQEPSGSDTQYF
- TRBJ2-7 - TRBV10-3 TGTGCCATCAGTGAGTCGATGCAGGCGCCCTACGAGCAGTACTTC CAISESMQAPYEQYF
- TRBJ2-7 - TRBV19 TGTGCCAGTAGTATTAAAGACGCGGCTCCCTACGAGCAGTACTTC CASSIKDAAPYEQYF
TRBD2 TRBJ2-7 - TRBV7-8 TGTGCCAGCAGCTTAGTTGGACTAGTGGTCGACGAGCAGTACTTC CASSLVGLVVDEQYF
- TRBJ2-5 - TRBV19 TGTGCCAGTAGTGTCGGGGAAGAGACCCAGTACTTC CASSVGEETQYF
- TRBJ2-7 once TRBV6-5 TGTGCCAGCAGTTACAGTAGGGGCTACGAGCAGTACTTC CASSYSRGYEQYF
TRBD1 TRBJ1-2 - TRBV12-5 TGTGCTAGTGGTTTTCGGACAGGGGTGTCCCTCGGCTACACCTTC CASGFRTGVSLGYTF
- TRBJ1-5 once TRBV2 TGTGCCAGCGGGTCGAGCAATCAGCCCCAGCATTTT CASGSSNQPQHF
TRBD1 TRBJ1-1 few TRBV2 TGTGCCAGCCACTTCGACAGGGGTCAAGCTTTCTTT CASHFDRGQAFF
TRBD1 TRBJ1-2 - TRBV2 TGTGCCACCGGGACAGTTTGGGGCTACACCTTC CATGTVWGYTF
- TRBJ2-5 - TRBV2 TGTGCCAGCAGGGCCAATAGGGAGACCCAGTACTTC CASRANRETQYF
TRBD1 TRBJ1-6 - TRBV5-5 TGTGCCAGCAGCTTGGATAGGGACAGGTCTTTTCCCCTCCACTTT CASSLDRDRSFPLHF
- TRBJ2-7 - TRBV2 TGTGCCAGCAGTGAATTCCAGGGGAACGAGCAGTACTTC CASSEFQGNEQYF
TRBD1 TRBJ1-4 once TRBV7-6 TGTGCCAGCAGCTTGGGACAGGGCCCCGGTGAAAAACTGTTTTTT CASSLGQGPGEKLFF
TRBD1 TRBJ1-6 few TRBV7-9 TGTGCCAGCAGTGTCGGACAGGGACAGAGCTCCTATAATTCACCCCTCCACTTT CASSVGQGQSSYNSPLHF
- TRBJ1-2 - TRBV9 TGTGCCAGCAGCCGATCAGCCTGGGAGGGCTACACCTTC CASSRSAWEGYTF
- TRBJ2-6 - TRBV4-3 TGCGCCAGCAGCCCCACTCGAAACTCTGGGGCCAACGTCCTGACTTTC CASSPTRNSGANVLTF
- TRBJ1-3 - TRBV6-5 TGTGCCAGCAGCATAGGGATTCTCTCTGGAAACACCATATATTTT CASSIGILSGNTIYF
- TRBJ1-3 - TRBV14 TGTGCCAGCAGCCCTCTGGACGGGGTCTCTGGAAACACCATATATTTT CASSPLDGVSGNTIYF
- TRBJ1-3 few TRBV18 TGTGCCAGCTCACCACGGGGAAACACCATATATTTT CASSPRGNTIYF
- TRBJ2-5 - TRBV14 TGTGCCAGCAGCCAAGAGAGGTCCAGCTACCAAGAGACCCAGTACTTC CASSQERSSYQETQYF
- TRBJ1-6 - TRBV19 TGTGCCAGTAGTATAGGTCCCGGCCAGCCCTATAATTCACCCCTCCACTTT CASSIGPGQPYNSPLHF
TRBD1 TRBJ2-1 - TRBV11-2 TGTGCCAGCAGCTTAGGACGGACAGGGTGGGGAAATGAGCAGTTCTTC CASSLGRTGWGNEQFF
- TRBJ1-2 - TRBV27 TGTGCCAGCTCACAGGGCAACTATGGCTACACCTTC CASSQGNYGYTF
TRBD1 TRBJ1-2 few TRBV6-4 TGTGCCAGCAGTCTGGACAGGGGTTATGGCTACACCTTC CASSLDRGYGYTF
TRBD2 TRBJ2-5 - TRBV5-4 TGTGCCAGCAGCTTCGAAGCGGGGGGACGGACCCAGTACTTC CASSFEAGGRTQYF
TRBD1 TRBJ2-3 - TRBV29-1 TGCAGCGTTGATGGACAGGGCTCAGATACGCAGTATTTT CSVDGQGSDTQYF
- TRBJ1-1 once TRBV5-1 TGCGCCAGCAGCTTTTGGAGTCCCACTGAAGCTTTCTTT CASSFWSPTEAFF
- TRBJ1-2 - TRBV10-1 TGCGCCAGCAGTGATGTCGGGGCCTATGGCTACACCTTC CASSDVGAYGYTF
TRBD1 TRBJ1-4 - TRBV2 TGTGCCAGCAGCCCTCTGACAGGGGGGAGTGAAAAACTGTTTTTT CASSPLTGGSEKLFF
- TRBJ1-1 - TRBV6-6 TGTGCCAGCAGTTACTCCCTTGTGGGGAACACTGAAGCTTTCTTT CASSYSLVGNTEAFF
- TRBJ1-5 - TRBV10-1 TGCGCCAGCAGTGAGTCCCTCGGCCCGGGCGGCATGAAGCCCCAGCATTTT CASSESLGPGGMKPQHF
- TRBJ1-2 - TRBV6-5 TGTGCCAGCAGTTCCCCAATAGGTGGCTACACCTTC CASSSPIGGYTF
- TRBJ2-5 - TRBV20-1 TGCAGTGCTAGAGAGAGGGGGACCCAGTACTTC CSARERGTQYF
- TRBJ1-1 - TRBV19 TGTGCCAGTAGTATAGCAGGGACGAAGACTTTCTTT CASSIAGTKTFF
TRBD1 TRBJ1-2 - TRBV6-4 TGTGCCAGCAGTGACAGGGGGCGACTCGACTACACCTTC CASSDRGRLDYTF
- TRBJ1-5 once TRBV7-2 TGTGCCAGCAGCCTACTATCTTTACAGCCCCAGCATTTT CASSLLSLQPQHF
- TRBJ2-5 - TRBV6-5 TGTGCCAGCAGTTACTCGGGGGGCCCAGAGACCCAGTACTTC CASSYSGGPETQYF
TRBD1 TRBJ1-1 once TRBV29-1 TGCAGCGCAACGACAGGGGCGAACACTGAAGCTTTCTTT CSATTGANTEAFF
- TRBJ1-2 - TRBV5-6 TGTGCCAGCAGCTTGCCCTGGGACAAAGAGGATGGCTACACCTTC CASSLPWDKEDGYTF
- TRBJ2-7 - TRBV4-2 TGTGCCAGCAGCCAAGATTCATGGGTAGCGCCTTGGTACGAGCAGTACTTC CASSQDSWVAPWYEQYF
- TRBJ2-5 - TRBV5-4 TGTGCCAGCAGCCGGGTCGAGGAGACCCAGTACTTC CASSRVEETQYF
- TRBJ1-3 few TRBV4-1 TGCGCCAGCAGCCAAGAACCCTCCCACGGATCCTCTGGAAACACCATATATTTT CASSQEPSHGSSGNTIYF
- TRBJ1-5 - TRBV4-1 TGCGCCAGCAGCCACGAGGTGGGGGGAAATAACCAGCCCCAGCATTTT CASSHEVGGNNQPQHF
- TRBJ1-5 - TRBV15 TGTGCCACCAGCATTCCCTGGGTAGGTGGGAAACAGCCCCAGCATTTT CATSIPWVGGKQPQHF
- TRBJ2-5 - TRBV4-1 TGCGCCAGCAGCCCGACCGACCCCACGGTGTACCAAGAGACCCAGTACTTC CASSPTDPTVYQETQYF
- TRBJ1-5 - TRBV19 TGTGCCAGTAGGGCCCTCCTGGGTCGCAATCAGCCCCAGCATTTT CASRALLGRNQPQHF
TRBD1 TRBJ1-6 - TRBV5-1 TGCGCCAGCAGCTTGGGGACAGGGGGGTCAGCTCACTTT CASSLGTGGSAHF
- TRBJ1-1 - TRBV6-5 TGTGCCAGCAGTCTCGGGACCGAGAACACTGAAGCTTTCTTT CASSLGTENTEAFF
TRBD1 TRBJ1-1 - TRBV6-5 TGTGCCAGCAGATTGACAGGGGGCGTGAACACTGAAGCTTTCTTT CASRLTGGVNTEAFF
- TRBJ2-3 - TRBV6-5 TGTGCCAGCTCCGCGGCTAGTGGAACAGATACGCAGTATTTT CASSAASGTDTQYF
- TRBJ1-3 - TRBV27 TGTGCCAGCAGTTTTGACTCTGGAAACACCATATATTTT CASSFDSGNTIYF
- TRBJ1-2 - TRBV19 TGTGCCAGTAGTAGTTACCCGGGAGAATATGGCTACACCTTC CASSSYPGEYGYTF